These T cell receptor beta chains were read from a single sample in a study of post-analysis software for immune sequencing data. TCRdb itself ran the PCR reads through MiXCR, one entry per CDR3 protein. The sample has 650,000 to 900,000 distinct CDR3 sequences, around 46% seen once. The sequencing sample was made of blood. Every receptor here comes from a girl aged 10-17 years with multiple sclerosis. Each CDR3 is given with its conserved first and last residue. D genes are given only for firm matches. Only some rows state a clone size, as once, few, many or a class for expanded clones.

CDR3 protein: CAISDKDNEQFF
CDR3 DNA: TGTGCCATCAGTGACAAGGACAATGAGCAGTTCTTC
V gene: TRBV10-3
D gene: NA
clone size: few
J gene: TRBJ2-1

CDR3 protein: CASSDPREQETQYF
CDR3 DNA: TGTGCCAGCAGTGACCCCAGGGAGCAAGAGACCCAGTACTTC
V gene: TRBV28
D gene: NA
clone size: few
J gene: TRBJ2-5

CDR3 protein: CASSFFSGDPYEQYF
CDR3 DNA: TGTGCCAGCAGCTTTTTTAGCGGGGACCCCTACGAGCAGTACTTC
V gene: TRBV7-2
D gene: TRBD2
clone size: NA
J gene: TRBJ2-7

CDR3 protein: CASSYGRALHYELYF
CDR3 DNA: TGTGCCAGCAGTTACGGTCGAGCGTTACACTACGAGCTGTACTTC
V gene: TRBV6-2/TRBV6-3
D gene: NA
clone size: NA
J gene: TRBJ2-7

CDR3 protein: CASTLTGTGQETQYF
CDR3 DNA: TGTGCCAGCACACTCACCGGGACAGGGCAAGAGACCCAGTACTTC
V gene: TRBV12-3/TRBV12-4
D gene: TRBD1
clone size: NA
J gene: TRBJ2-5

CDR3 protein: CASNRGLAGPGQYF
CDR3 DNA: TGTGCCAGCAATAGGGGACTAGCGGGTCCCGGACAGTACTTC
V gene: TRBV12-3/TRBV12-4
D gene: TRBD2
clone size: few
J gene: TRBJ2-5

CDR3 protein: CASSVTRGTVTYEQYF
CDR3 DNA: TGCGCCAGCAGCGTGACCAGAGGGACCGTAACATACGAGCAGTACTTC
V gene: TRBV5-1
D gene: NA
clone size: few
J gene: TRBJ2-7

CDR3 protein: CASRPWLGQNQETQYF
CDR3 DNA: TGTGCCAGCAGACCCTGGCTGGGTCAGAACCAAGAGACCCAGTACTTC
V gene: TRBV28
D gene: NA
clone size: NA
J gene: TRBJ2-5

CDR3 protein: CASSGLGRYYEQYF
CDR3 DNA: TGTGCCAGCAGCGGTCTGGGAAGGTACTACGAGCAGTACTTC
V gene: TRBV21-1
D gene: NA
clone size: few
J gene: TRBJ2-7

CDR3 protein: CASSVVLGETQYF
CDR3 DNA: TGTGCCAGCAGCGTAGTTTTAGGGGAGACCCAGTACTTC
V gene: TRBV9
D gene: NA
clone size: NA
J gene: TRBJ2-5

CDR3 protein: CASSKLAGADTQYF
CDR3 DNA: TGCGCCAGCAGCAAACTAGCGGGAGCAGATACGCAGTATTTT
V gene: TRBV4-3
D gene: TRBD2
clone size: NA
J gene: TRBJ2-3

CDR3 protein: CASSVTRTSVGTQYF
CDR3 DNA: TGTGCCAGCAGCGTCACCCGGACTAGCGTCGGGACCCAGTACTTC
V gene: TRBV7-8
D gene: TRBD2
clone size: NA
J gene: TRBJ2-5

CDR3 protein: CSARVLRLGGDTQYF
CDR3 DNA: TGCAGTGCTAGAGTTCTCCGGTTGGGGGGGGATACGCAGTATTTT
V gene: TRBV20-1
D gene: TRBD2
clone size: few
J gene: TRBJ2-3

CDR3 protein: CASSLVGTIYGYTF
CDR3 DNA: TGTGCCAGCAGTTTAGTGGGGACGATCTATGGCTACACCTTC
V gene: TRBV12-3/TRBV12-4
D gene: NA
clone size: once
J gene: TRBJ1-2

CDR3 protein: CSARNSGAYEQYF
CDR3 DNA: TGCAGTGCTAGAAATAGCGGAGCCTACGAGCAGTACTTC
V gene: TRBV20-1
D gene: NA
clone size: few
J gene: TRBJ2-7

CDR3 protein: CASSFNWQQGYTF
CDR3 DNA: TGTGCCAGCAGCTTCAACTGGCAGCAAGGCTACACCTTC
V gene: TRBV5-8
D gene: NA
clone size: NA
J gene: TRBJ1-2

CDR3 protein: CASRATSGGGNEQFF
CDR3 DNA: TGTGCCAGCAGAGCCACTAGCGGGGGGGGCAATGAGCAGTTCTTC
V gene: TRBV2
D gene: TRBD2
clone size: NA
J gene: TRBJ2-1

CDR3 protein: CASSSPGQGTEAFF
CDR3 DNA: TGTGCCAGCAGCTCACCGGGACAGGGGACTGAAGCTTTCTTT
V gene: TRBV7-9
D gene: TRBD1
clone size: NA
J gene: TRBJ1-1

CDR3 protein: CASSPIKTEAFF
CDR3 DNA: TGTGCCAGCAGCCCTATAAAGACTGAAGCTTTCTTT
V gene: TRBV6-2/TRBV6-3
D gene: NA
clone size: NA
J gene: TRBJ1-1

CDR3 protein: CASSLDYSNEQYF
CDR3 DNA: TGCGCCAGCAGCTTGGACTACTCCAATGAGCAGTACTTC
V gene: TRBV5-1
D gene: NA
clone size: NA
J gene: TRBJ2-7

CDR3 protein: CATLAGSTDTQYF
CDR3 DNA: TGTGCCACCTTAGCGGGCAGCACAGATACGCAGTATTTT
V gene: TRBV18
D gene: TRBD2
clone size: NA
J gene: TRBJ2-3

CDR3 protein: CASSYGFGYRETQYF
CDR3 DNA: TGTGCCAGCAGTTATGGTTTCGGGTACCGCGAGACCCAGTACTTC
V gene: TRBV6-2/TRBV6-3
D gene: NA
clone size: few
J gene: TRBJ2-5

CDR3 protein: CSVGARRSYEQYF
CDR3 DNA: TGCAGCGTTGGGGCTAGAAGGAGCTACGAGCAGTACTTC
V gene: TRBV29-1
D gene: NA
clone size: NA
J gene: TRBJ2-7

CDR3 protein: CASSGGGLAGEQFF
CDR3 DNA: TGTGCCAGCAGCGGGGGAGGGCTAGCGGGTGAGCAGTTCTTC
V gene: TRBV7-2
D gene: TRBD2
clone size: NA
J gene: TRBJ2-1

CDR3 protein: CASSVGTIGYEQYF
CDR3 DNA: TGTGCCAGCAGCGTCGGGACTATTGGCTACGAGCAGTACTTC
V gene: TRBV3-1
D gene: TRBD2
clone size: few
J gene: TRBJ2-7

CDR3 protein: CASSAPRTGGKANYGYTF
CDR3 DNA: TGTGCCAGCAGCGCACCTAGGACAGGGGGCAAAGCTAACTATGGCTACACCTTC
V gene: TRBV5-5
D gene: TRBD1
clone size: NA
J gene: TRBJ1-2

CDR3 protein: CASSFYTAGGSDTQYF
CDR3 DNA: TGTGCCAGCAGTTTCTATACAGCGGGAGGATCAGATACGCAGTATTTT
V gene: TRBV28
D gene: TRBD2
clone size: once
J gene: TRBJ2-3

CDR3 protein: CSVEGLAGDNEQYF
CDR3 DNA: TGCAGCGTTGAGGGACTAGCGGGAGACAATGAGCAGTACTTC
V gene: TRBV29-1
D gene: TRBD2
clone size: NA
J gene: TRBJ2-5

CDR3 protein: CSARDGGQGSPEQYF
CDR3 DNA: TGCAGTGCTAGAGATGGGGGACAGGGCTCCCCCGAGCAGTACTTC
V gene: TRBV20-1
D gene: TRBD1
clone size: NA
J gene: TRBJ2-7